These 19 T cell receptor beta chains originate from one sample sequenced in a study of blood T cell repertoires in COVID-19. Sequencing was performed with immunoSEQ multiplex PCR; in TCRdb, only in-frame clones are kept and a portion is missing. The sample consists of 220,000 or so clones, about 86% of them appearing once. Sequences were obtained from PBMCs or T cells enriched from blood (not recorded which). The receptors shown here come from a woman aged 45-65 years with acute COVID-19.

J is TRBJ1-4 and V is TRBV4-1; D is perhaps TRBD1 (5 bases). Germline CDR1 is MGHRA and CDR2 is YSYEKL. This CDR3 spans 16 amino acids. Trimming removed 1 base at V and 7 bases at J, with 16 bases between. CDR3 sequence reads: CASSQAWSGRGEKLFF. Here the CDR3 DNA reads TGCGCCAGCAGCCAAGCTTGGTCCGGAAGGGGTGAAAAACTGTTTTTT.

The J gene is TRBJ2-7, the V gene TRBV7-6; perhaps TRBD1 as D (5 bases). Germline CDR1 and CDR2: SGHVS and FNYEAQ. V lost 5 bases to trimming and J lost 2 bases, with 10 bases between them. The CDR3 is 13 amino acids. CDR3 region: CASSDDSTYEQYF. CDR3 coding DNA: TGTGCCAGCAGCGACGACAGCACCTACGAGCAGTACTTC.

V is TRBV9 and J is TRBJ1-2; 7 bases line up with TRBD1. Germline V gene lookup returns CDR1 SGDLS and CDR2 YYNGEE. The CDR3 covers 15 residues. With 0 bases clipped from V and 3 bases from J, the junction kept 5 bases outside the gene matches. The CDR3 DNA reads TGTGCCAGCAGCGTAGCGACAGGGTCGGACTATGGCTACACCTTC. Protein sequence: CASSVATGSDYGYTF.

As concerns this clone: The sample holds other DNA sequences that translate to the same CDR3. V gene TRBV10-3 combines with J gene TRBJ1-5, with D hard to call. Trimming shortened V by 3 bases and J by 2 bases, and 5 bases separated the two germline ends. The length of the CDR3 is 13 residues. CDR1 and CDR2 from the germline V gene are ENHRY and SYGVKD. Here the CDR3 DNA reads TGTGCCATCAGTGACCAGGGCAATCAGCCCCAGCATTTT. Its protein is CAISDQGNQPQHF.

As concerns this clone: Other DNA sequences in this sample translate to the same CDR3. The V gene is TRBV18, the J gene TRBJ1-5; TRBD1 matches 8 bases. CDR3 length equals 14 residues. The J segment lost 4 bases and the V segment lost 6 bases, leaving 5 bases of the junction unmatched. Germline lookup yields CDR1 KGHSH and CDR2 LQKENI. CDR3 region: CASSLDRGNQPQHF. DNA for the CDR3: TGTGCCAGCTCCCTTGACAGGGGAAATCAGCCCCAGCATTTT.

The chain uses TRBV28 and TRBJ2-7; D gene ambiguous. V lost 5 bases and J lost 7, with 21 bases in between. This CDR3 has 15 amino acids. Germline values: CDR1 MDHEN, CDR2 SYDVKM. CDR3 loop: CASSPPGSGAGEQYF. CDR3 sequence (DNA): TGTGCCAGCAGTCCTCCCGGTTCCGGAGCTGGGGAGCAGTACTTC.

The chain carries TRBV23-1 and TRBJ2-7; D call uncertain. TRBV23-1 carries the ORF label, with uncertain function. CDR3 size: 13 residues. With 7 bases removed from V and 2 bases from J, the gap between germline ends came to 12 bases. The CDR3 DNA is TGCGCCAGCACCCATAAGGAGACCTACGAGCAGTACTTC. Protein: CASTHKETYEQYF.

V and J are TRBV21-1 and TRBJ1-1. TRBV21-1 corresponds to a pseudogene. The CDR3 loop spans 15 amino acids. The CDR3 loop reads CASSKRVPTNTEAFF. In DNA form, the CDR3 reads TGTGCCAGCAGCAAGAGGGTTCCTACGAACACTGAAGCTTTCTTT.

The CDR3 region is CASRGTGFGNTIYF. CDR3 DNA: TGTGCCAGCAGGGGGACAGGGTTCGGAAACACCATATATTTT. The V gene is TRBV2, the J gene TRBJ1-3, with 9 bases aligning to TRBD1. Looked up from germline, CDR1 is SNHLY and CDR2 is FYNNEI. CDR3 length: 14 residues. J was trimmed by 4 bases and V by 6 bases; bases with no gene match: 4.

The chain combines TRBV29-1 with TRBJ1-1, with D maybe TRBD1 (6 bases). Per the germline V gene, CDR1 is SQVTM and CDR2 is ANQGSEA. The CDR3 is 12 residues long. V lost 8 bases, J lost 6 bases, and 16 bases lay in between. Here the CDR3 reads CSLIGQTAEAFF. CDR3 bases: TGCAGCCTTATAGGACAGACCGCTGAAGCTTTCTTT.

V gene TRBV18 combines with J gene TRBJ2-5; 7 nucleotides agree with TRBD1. Losses at the gene ends were 4 bases for V and 5 bases for J; bases not matched to a gene: 4. The CDR3 loop spans 13 amino acids. Germline V CDR1 and CDR2: KGHSH, LQKENI. The CDR3 spells CASSQGQWETQYF. CDR3 nucleotide sequence: TGTGCCAGCTCACAGGGACAGTGGGAGACCCAGTACTTC.

The CDR3 coding sequence is TGTGCCAGCAGGAAAGGACTAGCCGGCTACGAGCAGTACTTC. Translation gives CASRKGLAGYEQYF. The chain employs TRBV28 and TRBJ2-7; 8 bases map to TRBD2. Per the germline V gene, CDR1 is MDHEN and CDR2 is SYDVKM. Trimming took 6 bases from V and 3 from J; bases not matched to a gene: 7. This CDR3 region has 14 residues.

The chain uses TRBV27 and TRBJ1-4, with a possible D match to TRBD1 (6 bases). The length of the CDR3 is 17 residues. Germline values: CDR1 MNHEY, CDR2 SMNVEV (reference sequence). The V gene lost 5 bases and the J gene lost 10 bases, with 26 bases spanning the gap. The chain's CDR3 is CASSPFFRDTKNRKLFF. The CDR3 DNA sequence: TGTGCCAGCAGTCCATTCTTCCGGGACACAAAAAATAGAAAACTGTTTTTT.

This clone was observed a single time. V gene TRBV5-1 combines with J gene TRBJ1-1, with 10 bases aligning to TRBD1. The junction had 9 bases not matched to a gene; V was cut back by 4 bases and J by 6 bases. The germline V gene encodes CDR1 SGHRS and CDR2 YFSETQ. The CDR3 runs to 15 residues. CDR3 DNA: TGCGCCAGCAGCCCCAGGGACAGGGGTCCCGCTGAAGCTTTCTTT. It translates to CASSPRDRGPAEAFF.

This clone has just one count. The genes are TRBV30 and TRBJ1-5, with 8 bases lining up with TRBD1. The CDR3 contains 13 residues. Trimming cost V 1 base and J 5 bases; bases outside gene matches: 1. CDR1 GTSNPN and CDR2 SVGIG come from the germline V gene (reference sequence). The CDR3 DNA reads TGTGCCTGGAGTGCAGGGGGCCATCAGCCCCAGCATTTT. Translated: CAWSAGGHQPQHF. The whole variable domain, remainder taken from reference TRBV30 and TRBJ1-5, is SQTIHQWPATLVQPVGSPLSLECTVEGTSNPNLYWYRQAAGRGLQLLFYSVGIGQISSEVPQNLSASRPQDRQFILSSKKLLLSDSGFYLCAWSAGGHQPQHFGDGTRLSIL.

This clone turned up a few times. The J gene is TRBJ2-7, the V gene TRBV28, with 9 bases identical to TRBD1. Germline V lookup: CDR1 MDHEN, CDR2 SYDVKM. J was trimmed by 4 bases and V by 7 bases; bases with no gene match: 8. The CDR3 loop spans 14 amino acids. In nucleotides, the CDR3 is TGTGCCAGCACGGACCGGGACAGGGTGTACGAGCAGTACTTC. Its translation is CASTDRDRVYEQYF.

The chain combines TRBV25-1 with TRBJ1-1; D gene ambiguous. The V gene's germline CDR1 is MGHDK and CDR2 SYGVNS. This CDR3 region has 16 residues. V lost 1 base and J lost 1, with 13 bases in between. The CDR3 DNA follows: TGTGCCAGCAGTGAATTTCGGTCAGGAGGGAACACTGAAGCTTTCTTT. It yields the protein CASSEFRSGGNTEAFF.

The chain is built from TRBV5-1 and TRBJ1-2; D gene unclear. The CDR3 covers 17 residues. Germline CDR1 and CDR2: SGHRS and YFSETQ. Trimming removed 1 base at V and 8 bases at J, with 24 bases between. CDR3 region: CASSLSLAGGTVDGYTF. In DNA, the CDR3 is TGCGCCAGCAGCTTGAGTTTGGCAGGTGGTACAGTCGACGGCTACACCTTC.

V is TRBV7-9 and J is TRBJ1-2, with 7 bases fitting TRBD1. The germline CDR1 and CDR2 sequences are SEHNR and FQNEAQ (reference sequence). After removal of 2 bases from V and 12 bases from J, the junction contained 12 bases not matched to a gene. This CDR3 contains 14 residues. The CDR3 loop reads CASSLNRGPSEHTF. Written as DNA, the CDR3 is TGTGCCAGCAGCTTAAACAGGGGACCGAGTGAGCACACCTTC.